Listed below are T cell receptor beta chains from one sample, sequenced in a study of T cell responses to AZD1222 COVID-19 vaccine. Method: immunoSEQ multiplex PCR; TCRdb's copy keeps in-frame clones and lacks some. This sample yields some 130,000 clones, of which approximately 83% are seen a single time; roughly 1.6% belongs to the top ten. Sequenced here: peripheral blood, sampled on day 0 of AZD1222 vaccination. The receptors stem from an adult in good health. Each CDR3 is given with its conserved first and last residue. Fields, in order: CDR3 protein, CDR3 DNA, clone size, D gene, J gene, V gene. A D gene is named only where the DNA matches it firmly. Where a row states a size, it is once, few, many or the class of an expanded clone; other rows omit it.

CAWKGFGTQSNYGYTF TGTGCCTGGAAAGGTTTCGGCACCCAATCCAACTATGGCTACACCTTC NA NA TRBJ1-2 TRBV30
CASSPEGSGTDTQYF TGTGCCAGCTCACCGGAAGGATCCGGCACAGATACGCAGTATTTT NA NA TRBJ2-3 TRBV18
CATSRADTGNTIYF TGTGCCACCAGCAGGGCAGACACTGGAAACACCATATATTTT NA NA TRBJ1-3 TRBV15
CASSLTGHDNSPLHF TGCGCCAGCAGCTTGACTGGGCACGATAATTCACCCCTCCACTTT NA NA TRBJ1-6 TRBV5-1
CASNPQGNSPLHF TGTGCCAGTAACCCACAGGGGAATTCACCCCTCCACTTT NA TRBD1 TRBJ1-6 TRBV19
CASSTDRANYGYTF TGTGCCAGCAGTACGGACAGGGCGAACTATGGCTACACCTTC NA TRBD1 TRBJ1-2 TRBV6-5
CASSQESLGTGRYGYTF TGTGCCAGCAGCCAAGAGAGTCTCGGAACAGGGCGGTATGGCTACACCTTC NA NA TRBJ1-2 TRBV4-2
CASIYGSNTEAFF TGTGCCAGCATCTACGGCAGCAACACTGAAGCTTTCTTT once NA TRBJ1-1 TRBV13
CATGLQVTTEAFF TGTGCCACCGGTTTACAGGTAACCACTGAAGCTTTCTTT few NA TRBJ1-1 TRBV2
CASSTGQQTTEAFF TGTGCCAGTAGTACGGGACAGCAGACCACTGAAGCTTTCTTT NA TRBD1 TRBJ1-1 TRBV19
CASSGVGLAGESNEQYF TGTGCCAGCAGCGGGGTGGGACTAGCGGGAGAGTCGAACGAGCAGTACTTC NA TRBD2 TRBJ2-7 TRBV5-6
CAWSRSSGNTIYF TGTGCCTGGAGTAGGAGCTCTGGAAACACCATATATTTT NA NA TRBJ1-3 TRBV30
CASSLAGDNLIYF TGTGCCAGCAGCTTAGCCGGGGACAATTTAATATATTTT once NA TRBJ1-3 TRBV13
CASRSGGGTQYF TGTGCCAGCCGCAGCGGGGGCGGTACGCAGTATTTT few TRBD2 TRBJ2-3 TRBV6-5
CASSPLGSGSPYNEQFF TGTGCCAGCTCACCACTTGGTAGCGGGAGCCCCTACAATGAGCAGTTCTTC NA TRBD2 TRBJ2-1 TRBV18
CASSLSASTEAFF TGTGCCAGCAGCTTATCGGCGAGCACTGAAGCTTTCTTT NA NA TRBJ1-1 TRBV11-2
CASSLYNLPNYGYTF TGTGCCAGCAGTTTATATAACCTCCCTAACTATGGCTACACCTTC NA NA TRBJ1-2 TRBV27
CASSLGGGPRTDTQYF TGTGCCAGCAGCTTAGGTGGGGGGCCGCGTACAGATACGCAGTATTTT NA NA TRBJ2-3 TRBV7-6
CASSLGDSPEAFF TGTGCCAGCAGCTTAGGGGATTCCCCTGAAGCTTTCTTT few NA TRBJ1-1 TRBV11-2